These T cell receptor beta chains were read from a single sample in a study of T cells in Graves' hyperthyroidism and ophthalmopathy. TCRdb ran MiXCR on the multiplex PCR reads and lists one entry per CDR3 protein. The table shows hundreds of thousands of distinct CDR3 sequences, with 45% occurring only once. Sequencing used peripheral blood or thyroid tissue (not recorded which). These receptors all stem from an adult man with Graves' disease, either hyperthyroidism or ophthalmopathy (not recorded which). CDR3s include the opening cysteine and the closing phenylalanine or tryptophan. The D gene is left open where the match is weak. Expanded clones are given a class, and other clones once, few, many or no size at all.

TRBD2,few,TRBV7-9,TRBJ2-5,TGTGCCAGCAGCCCAGGACTAGCGGGGGGACTGTACCAAGAGACCCAGTACTTC,CASSPGLAGGLYQETQYF
-,-,TRBV20-1,TRBJ1-1,TGCAGTGCCGAGGGTGACACTGAAGCTTTCTTT,CSAEGDTEAFF
-,-,TRBV7-2,TRBJ2-7,TGTGCCAGCAGCTTAGTTGGGACCCTGGGTTACTACGAGCAGTACTTC,CASSLVGTLGYYEQYF
TRBD1,-,TRBV10-3,TRBJ2-7,TGTGCCATCAGTGGGACCGGGACAGGGGGATATGGCTACGAGCAGTACTTC,CAISGTGTGGYGYEQYF
TRBD1,once,TRBV24-1,TRBJ1-5,TGTGCCACCAGTGAACCCGGGACAGGGGACCAGCCCCAGCATTTT,CATSEPGTGDQPQHF
TRBD1,-,TRBV15,TRBJ1-2,TGTGCCACCAGCAGAGGGACAGGGACCTATCCTAACTATGGCTACACCTTC,CATSRGTGTYPNYGYTF
-,-,TRBV20-1,TRBJ2-2,TGCAGTGCTATCGGCCAAGTTAACACCGGGGAGCTGTTTTTT,CSAIGQVNTGELFF
-,few,TRBV7-2,TRBJ2-5,TGTGCCAGCAGCTTAGGCGGGATACAAGAGACCCAGTACTTC,CASSLGGIQETQYF
-,-,TRBV5-6,TRBJ1-2,TGTGCCAGCAGCCAGACGGGCGACCCTAACTATGGCTACACCTTC,CASSQTGDPNYGYTF
TRBD1,once,TRBV13,TRBJ2-5,TGTGCCAGCAGCCCGAGCGGGACAGGGGGAGAGACCCAGTACTTC,CASSPSGTGGETQYF
-,-,TRBV28,TRBJ1-4,TGTGCCAGCACCGGCAGGGTGGGCGGAAAACTGTTTTTT,CASTGRVGGKLFF
-,once,TRBV5-1,TRBJ1-2,TGCGCCAGCAGCTTGAACAGTCCCAACTATGGCCACACCTTC,CASSLNSPNYGHTF